This entry lists 19 T cell receptor beta chains sequenced from one sample in a study of T-cell reconstitution after alpha-beta-depleted transplantation in children. TCRbeta library preparation incorporated unique molecular identifiers. MiXCR, run by TCRdb on the PCR reads, gives a single entry per CDR3 protein. The profile covers 250,000 to 400,000 distinct CDR3 sequences, with 20% to 30% appearing a single time and approximately 11% taken by the ten largest. The sequencing used PBMCs, mostly from graft donor cells, collected 180 days after TCRalphabeta/CD19-depleted stem cell transplant. These receptors all stem from a male patient younger than 18 who had a stem cell transplant for acute lymphoblastic leukemia, so the T cells may come from the graft donor.

The chain is built from TRBV9 and TRBJ2-1; 11 nucleotides match TRBD2. V gave up 0 bases and J gave up 10 bases; unmatched junction bases: 9. The CDR3 covers 16 residues. Germline CDR1 reads SGDLS; CDR2 reads YYNGEE. This CDR3 is CASSVEILAGVGEQFF. CDR3 in DNA: TGTGCCAGCAGCGTAGAAATACTAGCGGGAGTCGGAGAGCAGTTCTTC.

CDR3 nucleotide sequence: TGCGCCAGCAGCCCCGCCTGGGGACAGGGTGATGGCTACACCTTC. As protein: CASSPAWGQGDGYTF. The V gene is TRBV4-1, the J gene TRBJ1-2; TRBD1 aligns across 9 bases. The CDR3 runs to 15 residues. V shed 4 bases, J shed 6 bases, and the junction held 9 bases outside the gene matches. The germline CDR1 and CDR2 sequences are MGHRA and YSYEKL.

The chain links TRBV9 to TRBJ2-7; 16 nucleotides agree with TRBD2. The germline V gene encodes CDR1 SGDLS and CDR2 YYNGEE. Trimming cost V 4 bases and J 2 bases; bases outside gene matches: 6. The CDR3 has 17 residues. The CDR3 DNA sequence: TGTGCCAGCAGCTCCGGGACTAGCGGGAGGGCCCCCTACGAGCAGTACTTC. Translation gives CASSSGTSGRAPYEQYF.

This clonotype has just a few counts. The chain employs TRBV12-3 or TRBV12-4 and TRBJ2-3; 8 bases fit TRBD1. The CDR3 extends over 15 amino acids. V lost 1 base and J lost 5; bases outside the gene matches: 5. The CDR3 coding sequence is TGTGCCAGCAGTTTAGGGACAGGGTTTGGAGATACGCAGTATTTT. Amino acids: CASSLGTGFGDTQYF.

The genes are TRBV30 and TRBJ1-1; TRBD1 might be the D (5 bases). Trimming removed 3 bases at V and 6 bases at J, with 11 bases between. The CDR3 contains 12 residues. CDR1 is GTSNPN, CDR2 SVGIG, per germline (reference sequence). The CDR3 coding sequence is TGTGCCTGGAGCGAGGGGACTTCTGAAGCTTTCTTT. Protein: CAWSEGTSEAFF.

The chain recombines TRBV6-5 with TRBJ2-5, with D possibly being TRBD2 (5 bases). CDR1 and CDR2 from the germline V gene are MNHEY and SVGAGI. CDR3 length: 16 amino acids. Trimming left V 2 bases short and J 1 base short, with 14 bases between. The CDR3 protein is CASSYEFGVIQETQYF. DNA for the CDR3: TGTGCCAGCAGTTACGAGTTCGGGGTAATCCAAGAGACCCAGTACTTC.

This clonotype was found a few times. The J gene is TRBJ2-1, the V gene TRBV20-1; TRBD2 agrees at 7 bases. Losses at the gene ends were 2 bases for V and 4 bases for J; bases not matched to a gene: 11. The CDR3 has 16 amino acids. In germline, CDR1 is DFQATT, CDR2 SNEGSKA (reference sequence). CDR3 nucleotide sequence: TGCAGTGCTAGACGGGGGTGGGCTAGCGGTTACAATGAGCAGTTCTTC. Protein: CSARRGWASGYNEQFF.

V usage is TRBV5-6 and J usage is TRBJ1-3; D is unresolved. This CDR3 region has 14 residues. The germline CDR1 and CDR2 sequences are SGHDT and YYEEEE. Deletions cut 4 bases from V and 5 bases from J, with 13 bases between. The CDR3 DNA reads TGTGCCAGCAGCCCCCGTGAGGGAAGAAACACCATATATTTT. It encodes CASSPREGRNTIYF.

The gene calls are TRBV20-1 and TRBJ2-1; no clear D. The CDR3 runs 14 residues. The germline gives CDR1 DFQATT, CDR2 SNEGSKA (reference sequence). Trimming pared 0 bases from V and 2 bases from J, leaving 8 bases between. CDR3 residues: CSARDVATYNEQFF. Here the CDR3 DNA reads TGCAGTGCTAGAGATGTCGCCACCTACAATGAGCAGTTCTTC.

This clonotype was counted a few times. The gene calls are TRBV5-1 and TRBJ2-3; 7 bases align to TRBD2. The CDR3 runs to 15 residues. The V and J ends lost 2 bases and 2 bases, in that order; junction bases with no gene match: 5. Germline V lookup: CDR1 SGHRS, CDR2 YFSETQ. CDR3 sequence: CASSLRTRHTDTQYF. CDR3 in DNA: TGCGCCAGCAGCTTAAGGACTAGACACACAGATACGCAGTATTTT.

CDR3 nucleotide sequence: TGCGCCAGCCGAATAGGGCTTCTAGACCCACTCGGTTCACCCCTCCACTTT. This gives the protein CASRIGLLDPLGSPLHF. The chain uses TRBV5-1 and TRBJ1-6, with D hard to call. Germline values: CDR1 SGHRS, CDR2 YFSETQ. This CDR3 has 17 residues. The V and J ends lost 7 bases and 9 bases respectively, with 26 bases between them.

This chain connects TRBV20-1 to TRBJ1-4; the D is unclear. Germline assignment: CDR1 DFQATT and CDR2 SNEGSKA (reference sequence). V lost 2 bases and J 5 bases, leaving 3 bases between the germline ends. There are 11 residues in the CDR3. The CDR3 reads CSARSNEKLFF. DNA for the CDR3: TGCAGTGCTAGATCCAATGAAAAACTGTTTTTT.

The chain links TRBV20-1 to TRBJ1-2; weak D call: TRBD1 (5 bases). Germline V gene lookup returns CDR1 DFQATT and CDR2 SNEGSKA (reference sequence). Trimming removed 5 bases from V and 4 bases from J, with 8 bases in between. The CDR3 is 11 amino acids. For the CDR3, the DNA is TGCAGTGCTGTTAGGGGCTATGGCTACACCTTC. Its protein product is CSAVRGYGYTF.

The rearrangement joins TRBV5-6 to TRBJ1-2, with D maybe TRBD1 (6 bases). V dropped 0 bases and J dropped 4 bases, with 13 bases sitting between them. CDR3 length: 15 residues. Germline V gene lookup returns CDR1 SGHDT and CDR2 YYEEEE. CDR3 in amino acids: CASSLGARGSYGYTF. The CDR3 region has the DNA TGTGCCAGCAGCTTGGGGGCGAGGGGGAGCTATGGCTACACCTTC.

V usage is TRBV29-1 and J usage is TRBJ2-5; perhaps TRBD1 as D (6 bases). Trimming took off 0 bases at V and 1 base at J, with 12 bases between the two ends. The CDR3 length is 15 residues. Germline V gives CDR1 SQVTM, CDR2 ANQGSEA. CDR3 protein: CSVEEIDRSQETQYF. The CDR3 DNA reads TGCAGCGTTGAAGAAATCGACAGGTCCCAAGAGACCCAGTACTTC. Complete variable domain (other parts from reference TRBV29-1 and TRBJ2-5): SAVISQKPSRDICQRGTSLTIQCQVDSQVTMMFWYRQQPGQSLTLIATANQGSEATYESGFVIDKFPISRPNLTFSTLTVSNMSPEDSSIYLCSVEEIDRSQETQYFGPGTRLLVL.

This clonotype was seen a few times. The genes are TRBV7-3 and TRBJ2-5; a possible D gene is TRBD2 (6 bases). Looked up from germline, CDR1 is SGHTA and CDR2 is FQGTGA. V was clipped by 2 bases and J by 9 bases, with 13 bases between them. The CDR3 length is 13 residues. This chain's CDR3 is CASSLGRSGAQYF. DNA of the CDR3: TGTGCCAGCAGCTTAGGGCGGTCGGGGGCCCAGTACTTC.

The chain is built from TRBV13 and TRBJ2-3, with TRBD2 matching 13 bases. This CDR3 is 17 amino acids long. Trimming took 4 bases from V and 0 from J; bases not matched to a gene: 4. CDR1 is PRHDT, CDR2 FYEKMQ, per germline (reference sequence). The CDR3 loop is CASSSGTSGTSTDTQYF. As DNA, the CDR3 is TGTGCCAGCAGCTCCGGGACTAGCGGGACAAGCACAGATACGCAGTATTTT.

This clonotype showed up just a few times. The V gene is TRBV20-1, the J gene TRBJ2-1; TRBD2 matches at 7 bases. V lost 3 bases and J lost 8; bases outside the gene matches: 13. The CDR3 length is 15 residues. The V gene's germline CDR1 is DFQATT and CDR2 SNEGSKA (reference sequence). The CDR3 bases are TGCAGTGCTAGTCGTTGGCGGGAGACGCAGGATGAGCAGTTCTTC. It encodes CSASRWRETQDEQFF.

This clonotype turned up a few times. This rearrangement joins TRBV7-9 to TRBJ2-5, with 11 bases lining up with TRBD2. CDR1 SEHNR and CDR2 FQNEAQ come from the germline V gene (reference sequence). This CDR3 comprises 17 residues. Trimming at V came to 3 bases and at J to 3 bases, leaving 9 bases not matched to a gene. CDR3 sequence reads: CASSFSLTSGAEETQYF. In DNA form, the CDR3 reads TGTGCCAGCAGCTTTTCCCTGACTAGCGGGGCTGAAGAGACCCAGTACTTC.